The 24 T cell receptor beta chains below come from one sample, sequenced in a study of siplizumab effects on memory and regulatory T cells. Clones were read by immunoSEQ multiplex PCR, and TCRdb kept only the in-frame ones, dropping some. The sample yields about 72,000 clones, about 89% seen once. Material: CD8+ T cells sorted from blood. The source of these receptors is a human donor in good health.

J is TRBJ2-7 and V is TRBV19, with 7 bases that match TRBD1. Trimming took 3 bases from V and 3 from J; bases not matched to a gene: 8. Germline loops: CDR1 LNHDA, CDR2 SQIVND (reference sequence). This CDR3 is built from 15 residues. In DNA, the CDR3 is TGTGCCAGTAGTATGTCCTGGGGGACAGACTACGAGCAGTACTTC. Translated, it gives CASSMSWGTDYEQYF. Variable domain in full (rest from reference TRBV19 and TRBJ2-7): DGGITQSPKYLFRKEGQNVTLSCEQNLNHDAMYWYRQDPGQGLRLIYYSQIVNDFQKGDIAEGYSVSREKKESFPLTVTSAQKNPTAFYLCASSMSWGTDYEQYFGPGTRLTVT.

The V call is TRBV27, the J call TRBJ2-7; D ambiguous. V was cut by 3 bases and J by 6 bases, with 12 bases left in between. Germline V gene lookup returns CDR1 MNHEY and CDR2 SMNVEV (reference sequence). CDR3 length: 13 residues. CDR3 bases: TGTGCCAGCAGTTTTTATGGCCCCTCCGAGCAGTACTTC. Its protein is CASSFYGPSEQYF.

The chain couples TRBV16 to TRBJ2-3; D gene ambiguous. From germline, CDR1 is KGHSY and CDR2 FQNENV. V lost 5 bases and J lost 2, with 14 bases in between. There are 15 residues in the CDR3. The CDR3 protein is CASSWIGSDTDTQYF. CDR3 DNA sequence: TGTGCCAGCAGCTGGATAGGATCTGACACAGATACGCAGTATTTT.

The rearrangement links TRBV7-9 to TRBJ2-5; no clear D gene. V was shortened by 5 bases and J by 2 bases, with 6 bases between the two germline ends. The CDR3 consists of 12 residues. Germline V gene sequence: CDR1 SEHNR, CDR2 FQNEAQ (reference sequence). The CDR3 reads CASSKPQETQYF. DNA of the CDR3: TGTGCCAGCAGCAAACCGCAAGAGACCCAGTACTTC.

The chain recombines TRBV5-7 with TRBJ2-7; D is possibly TRBD1 (6 bases). TRBV5-7 falls under the ORF class, with uncertain function. Between the trimmed V and J ends, which lost 1 base and 3 bases, there was a span of 14 bases. The CDR3 contains 15 residues. CDR3 nucleotides: TGTGCCAGCAGCTTGTTCCCGGGACATATCTACGAGCAGTACTTC. Translated: CASSLFPGHIYEQYF.

This sequence joins TRBV29-1 and TRBJ2-2; D is unresolved. Trimming shortened V by 4 bases and J by 3 bases, and 3 bases separated the two germline ends. This CDR3 comprises 11 residues. Looked up from germline, CDR1 is SQVTM and CDR2 is ANQGSEA. Here the CDR3 DNA reads TGCAGCGTTGGGGACACCGGGGAGCTGTTTTTT. Translated, it gives CSVGDTGELFF.

CDR3 in amino acids: CASSFWVLSYEQYF. Written as DNA, the CDR3 is TGTGCCAGCAGCTTCTGGGTCCTGTCCTACGAGCAGTACTTC. The rearrangement uses TRBV11-2 and TRBJ2-7, with D hard to call. Per the germline V gene, CDR1 is SGHAT and CDR2 is FQNNGV. Between the trimmed V and J ends, which lost 3 bases and 1 base, there was a span of 10 bases. The CDR3 runs 14 residues.

The rearrangement uses TRBV5-6 and TRBJ1-1, with D hard to call. This CDR3 is 14 amino acids long. The germline V gene encodes CDR1 SGHDT and CDR2 YYEEEE. V shed 1 base and J shed 1 base, with 8 bases lying between them. The CDR3 sequence: CASSLWSPNTEAFF. Written as DNA, the CDR3 is TGTGCCAGCAGCTTGTGGTCTCCGAACACTGAAGCTTTCTTT.

The chain joins TRBV5-1 to TRBJ2-3, with 8 bases matching TRBD2. From germline, CDR1 is SGHRS and CDR2 YFSETQ. V trimming: 2 bases; J trimming: 2 bases; junction bases outside the gene matches: 4. This CDR3 region has 15 residues. CDR3: CASSLLAEFTDTQYF. CDR3 DNA sequence: TGCGCCAGCAGCTTACTAGCGGAGTTCACAGATACGCAGTATTTT.

V is TRBV2 and J is TRBJ2-7; 10 bases line up with TRBD2. CDR3 length: 14 amino acids. The germline gives CDR1 SNHLY, CDR2 FYNNEI. V dropped 3 bases and J dropped 5; count of bases not matched to a gene: 4. CDR3 sequence reads: CASSDSGRYHEQYF. The CDR3 DNA follows: TGTGCCAGCAGTGATAGCGGGAGGTACCACGAGCAGTACTTC. Combining the CDR3 with reference TRBV2 and TRBJ2-7 gives the whole variable domain EPEVTQTPSHQVTQMGQEVILRCVPISNHLYFYWYRQILGQKVEFLVSFYNNEISEKSEIFDDQFSVERPDGSNFTLKIRSTKLEDSAMYFCASSDSGRYHEQYFGPGTRLTVT.

The V and J genes are TRBV4-1 and TRBJ2-3, with D possibly TRBD2 on 5 matching bases. Germline V lookup: CDR1 MGHRA, CDR2 YSYEKL. The CDR3 contains 14 residues. The V gene lost 1 base and the J gene lost 5 bases, with 10 bases spanning the gap. The CDR3 spells CASSQVPEGDTQYF. The CDR3 nucleotides read TGCGCCAGCAGCCAAGTACCCGAGGGAGATACGCAGTATTTT.

V gene TRBV6-6 combines with J gene TRBJ1-2, with 11 bases that match TRBD1. Germline CDR1 is MNHNY and CDR2 is SVGAGI (reference sequence). The length of the CDR3 is 13 residues. Trimming at V came to 6 bases and at J to 6 bases, leaving 3 bases not matched to a gene. CDR3 loop: CASSGTGGDGYTF. The DNA for the CDR3 is TGTGCCAGCAGCGGGACAGGGGGAGATGGCTACACCTTC.

By frequency in the sample, this clone is medium-sized. The chain uses TRBV7-9 and TRBJ2-7; either TRBD1 or TRBD2 may fit D (5 bases each). The CDR3 is 15 residues long. Germline V gene lookup returns CDR1 SEHNR and CDR2 FQNEAQ (reference sequence). The V end was cut by 1 base, the J end by 3 bases, with 13 bases between. The CDR3 loop reads CASSLDPGRVYEQYF. In DNA, the CDR3 is TGTGCCAGCAGCTTAGACCCAGGGCGGGTCTACGAGCAGTACTTC.

The chain uses TRBV18 and TRBJ1-2; 8 bases agree with TRBD1. The germline V gene encodes CDR1 KGHSH and CDR2 LQKENI. Losses at the gene ends were 8 bases for V and 4 bases for J; bases not matched to a gene: 15. The CDR3 runs 16 residues. The CDR3 spells CASADPGGNFVYGYTF. Written as DNA, the CDR3 is TGTGCCAGCGCGGACCCAGGGGGCAACTTCGTCTATGGCTACACCTTC.

CDR3 loop: CASTSRDEQFF. As DNA, the CDR3 is TGTGCCAGCACTTCCCGGGATGAGCAGTTCTTC. V gene TRBV27 combines with J gene TRBJ2-1; D remains unclear. Trimming removed 7 bases from V and 8 bases from J, with 9 bases in between. Germline V gene lookup returns CDR1 MNHEY and CDR2 SMNVEV (reference sequence). The CDR3 runs to 11 residues.

The rearrangement joins TRBV19 to TRBJ1-2; D unresolved. V was cut by 9 bases and J by 8 bases, with 19 bases left in between. CDR1 is LNHDA and CDR2 is SQIVND in the germline V gene (reference sequence). The CDR3 consists of 13 residues. The CDR3 nucleotides read TGTGCCAGCAGTCCTGGACCGGTGGTGGGCTACACCTTC. It codes for CASSPGPVVGYTF.

The gene calls are TRBV10-2 and TRBJ2-1; D may be TRBD1 or TRBD2 (5 bases each). The CDR3 is made up of 12 amino acids. V was cut by 6 bases and J by 11 bases, with 14 bases left in between. Per the germline V gene, CDR1 is WSHSY and CDR2 is SAAADI. CDR3 coding DNA: TGCGCCAGCAGCGGGACGGACCTAAAGCAGTTCTTC. As protein: CASSGTDLKQFF.

The CDR3 loop is CASGTVGNTIYF. The CDR3 bases are TGTGCCAGCGGGACAGTTGGAAACACCATATATTTT. The rearrangement joins TRBV5-6 to TRBJ1-3; TRBD1 aligns across 7 bases. V lost 7 bases to trimming and J lost 3 bases; unmatched junction nucleotides: 1. The length of the CDR3 is 12 residues. Germline CDR1 reads SGHDT; CDR2 reads YYEEEE.

This chain links TRBV7-2 with TRBJ2-7; 7 nucleotides line up with TRBD2. Germline V lookup: CDR1 SGHTA, CDR2 FQGNSA. There are 14 residues in the CDR3. J gave up 2 bases and V 2 bases, and 3 bases lay outside the gene matches. The DNA for the CDR3 is TGTGCCAGCAGCTTATGGGGGAGGGCCTACGAGCAGTACTTC. Translation gives CASSLWGRAYEQYF.

The chain recombines TRBV29-1 with TRBJ1-1; D is ambiguous. In germline, CDR1 is SQVTM, CDR2 ANQGSEA. Trimming left V 4 bases short and J 4 bases short, with 10 bases between. The length of the CDR3 is 12 residues. CDR3 nucleotide sequence: TGCAGCGTTGGGACCCTGGGCACTGAAGCTTTCTTT. Its translation: CSVGTLGTEAFF. Full variable domain (rest looked up from reference TRBV29-1 and TRBJ1-1): SAVISQKPSRDICQRGTSLTIQCQVDSQVTMMFWYRQQPGQSLTLIATANQGSEATYESGFVIDKFPISRPNLTFSTLTVSNMSPEDSSIYLCSVGTLGTEAFFGQGTRLTVV.

V usage is TRBV27 and J usage is TRBJ2-1; D is unresolved. Germline values: CDR1 MNHEY, CDR2 SMNVEV (reference sequence). CDR3 size: 14 residues. V lost 5 bases, J lost 4 bases, and 12 bases lay in between. The CDR3 region is CASSPGLKYNEQFF. In DNA, the CDR3 is TGTGCCAGCAGTCCCGGTCTAAAATACAATGAGCAGTTCTTC.

The V gene is TRBV5-1, the J gene TRBJ2-7; D is perhaps TRBD1 or TRBD2 (5 bases each). This CDR3 region has 16 residues. V gave up 0 bases and J gave up 0 bases, with 13 bases separating them. The germline V gene encodes CDR1 SGHRS and CDR2 YFSETQ. CDR3 in amino acids: CASSLDRRGASYEQYF. CDR3 in DNA: TGCGCCAGCAGCTTGGACCGAAGAGGGGCCTCCTACGAGCAGTACTTC.

The chain couples TRBV27 to TRBJ2-1; D gene uncertain. The V gene's germline CDR1 is MNHEY and CDR2 SMNVEV (reference sequence). V was pared by 3 bases and J by 2 bases, with 8 bases between. There are 14 residues in the CDR3. DNA for the CDR3: TGTGCCAGCAGTTTTATGGACCCCTACAATGAGCAGTTCTTC. It yields the protein CASSFMDPYNEQFF.

The V gene is TRBV15, the J gene TRBJ1-1; 7 bases align to TRBD1. The germline gives CDR1 LNHNV, CDR2 YYDKDF (reference sequence). V was clipped by 6 bases and J by 7 bases; unmatched bases: 11. This CDR3 has 14 amino acids. DNA for the CDR3: TGTGCCACCAGTCGCTCCAGGGGGATTCTTGAAGCTTTCTTT. Its translation is CATSRSRGILEAFF.